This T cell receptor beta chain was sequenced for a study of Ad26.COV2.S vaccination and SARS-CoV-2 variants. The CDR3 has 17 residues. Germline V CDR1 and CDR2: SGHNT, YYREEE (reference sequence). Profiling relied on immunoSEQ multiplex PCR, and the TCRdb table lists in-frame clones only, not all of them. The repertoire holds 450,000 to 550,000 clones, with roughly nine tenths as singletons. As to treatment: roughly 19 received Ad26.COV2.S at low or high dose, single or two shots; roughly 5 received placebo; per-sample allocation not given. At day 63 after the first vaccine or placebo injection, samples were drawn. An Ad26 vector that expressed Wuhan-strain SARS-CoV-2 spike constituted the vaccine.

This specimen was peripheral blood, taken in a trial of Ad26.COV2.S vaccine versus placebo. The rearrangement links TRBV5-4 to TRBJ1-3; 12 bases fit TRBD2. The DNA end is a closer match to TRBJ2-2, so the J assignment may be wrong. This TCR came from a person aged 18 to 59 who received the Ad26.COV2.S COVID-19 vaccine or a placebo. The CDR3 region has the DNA TGTGCCAGCAGCTTTCCCCCGGGACTAGCGGGCACCGGGGAGCTGTTTTTT. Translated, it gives CASSFPPGLAGTGELFF.